This T cell receptor (beta chain) was recovered during a study of cytomegalovirus exposure and HLA in healthy donors. Sampled while nominally healthy, donors likely had unrecorded immune exposures. PCR was performed using 60 Vbeta and 13 Jbeta primers. Clones were read by immunoSEQ multiplex PCR, and TCRdb kept only the in-frame ones, dropping some. The repertoire holds approximately 59,000 clones, with approximately 78% as singletons. The study, taken as a whole, reports: TCR beta sequences numbering under 20,000 were associated with HLA alleles at 0.05 false discovery rate in a later analysis.

Remarks on this clone: The antigen is undetermined.

J gave up 1 base and V 8 bases, and 1 base lay outside the gene matches. CDR3 length: 12 amino acids. Germline assignment: CDR1 MDHEN and CDR2 SYDVKM. The sequenced sample consisted of PBMCs. The receptor's source is a girl aged 5-17 years in good health and CMV-seropositive. V gene TRBV28 combines with J gene TRBJ1-1; TRBD1 matches at 7 bases. CDR3 amino acids: CASHRGNTEAFF. CDR3 sequence (DNA): TGTGCCAGCCACAGGGGGAACACTGAAGCTTTCTTT.